Shown below are 8 T cell receptor beta chains from a single sample sequenced in a study of identical twins. A single record per CDR3 protein comes from TCRdb applying MiXCR to the 5' RACE reads. The table includes some 560,000 distinct CDR3 sequences, roughly 9.9% detected once. Separately, the same data were catalogued under a study of yellow fever vaccine responses in identical twins.

Sequencing was done on a sample of PBMCs. The receptors were sampled from a woman in her late teens or twenties in good health.

This clonotype appeared many times. The conserved final phenylalanine or tryptophan is absent from the CDR3, which likely points to a read error. No DNA is shown, since the ends of the CDR3 on it are uncertain; the CDR3 is the one TCRdb lists. The gene calls are TRBV27 and TRBJ2-1; no check of the table's D call, TRBD2, against the DNA was made. The CDR3 contains 8 residues when both ends are counted. The germline V gene has CDR1 MNHEY and CDR2 SMNVEV (reference sequence). This CDR3 is CASTYPYP.

This clonotype was recorded a few times. The rearrangement uses TRBV5-1 and TRBJ2-7, with D tentatively TRBD2 (6 bases). Deletions cut 4 bases from V and 2 bases from J, with 13 bases between. The CDR3 contains 14 residues. CDR1 is SGHRS and CDR2 is YFSETQ in the germline V gene. The DNA of the CDR3 is TGCGCCAGCAGCCCCACGGGGGAGCCCTACGAGCAGTACTTC. Translating gives CASSPTGEPYEQYF.

The rearrangement uses TRBV28 and TRBJ1-2, with 8 positions matching TRBD1. Trimming removed 5 bases from V and 4 bases from J; junction bases left unmatched: 6. This CDR3 is 14 amino acids long. Germline values: CDR1 MDHEN, CDR2 SYDVKM. CDR3 residues: CASSGQGYSYGYTF. The CDR3 DNA reads TGTGCCAGCAGTGGACAGGGTTATTCCTATGGCTACACCTTC.

This clonotype was picked up many times. The chain uses TRBV12-3 or TRBV12-4 and TRBJ1-6; no reliable D call. The V gene lost 3 bases and the J gene lost 2 bases, with 5 bases spanning the gap. The CDR3 has 14 residues. Here the CDR3 reads CASSFSAYNSPLHF. The CDR3 DNA reads as TGTGCCAGCAGTTTTTCCGCCTATAATTCACCCCTCCACTTT.

In its sample, this clonotype was seen once. The chain has TRBV2 and TRBJ2-1, with D perhaps matching TRBD1 or TRBD2 (6 bases each). V was trimmed by 2 bases and J by 4 bases, leaving 12 bases between them. The length of the CDR3 is 15 residues. CDR1 SNHLY and CDR2 FYNNEI come from the germline V gene. CDR3 DNA: TGTGCCAGCAGTGAAAACGGGGGCCGATACAATGAGCAGTTCTTC. Protein sequence: CASSENGGRYNEQFF.

This clonotype was counted ten times or more. The rearrangement joins TRBV5-5 to TRBJ2-2, with 8 bases matching TRBD2. V trimming: 3 bases; J trimming: 8 bases; junction bases outside the gene matches: 9. CDR1 is SGHKS and CDR2 is YYEKEE in the germline V gene (reference sequence). CDR3 size: 15 residues. The CDR3 region has the DNA TGTGCCAGCAGCTCGCTTGGGACTAGTGAGGGGGAGCTGTTTTTT. As protein: CASSSLGTSEGELFF.

The genes are TRBV6-5 and TRBJ2-7, with 7 bases lining up with TRBD1. The CDR3 is 15 amino acids. Germline V gene lookup returns CDR1 MNHEY and CDR2 SVGAGI. The V gene end was trimmed by 0 bases and the J gene end by 1 base; junction bases not matched to a gene: 3. CDR3 residues: CASSYSGGESYEQYF. CDR3 bases: TGTGCCAGCAGTTACTCAGGGGGCGAGTCCTACGAGCAGTACTTC.

The J gene is TRBJ1-1, the V gene TRBV28; TRBD1 agrees at 11 bases. Germline values: CDR1 MDHEN, CDR2 SYDVKM. CDR3 length: 14 residues. The ends lost 6 bases at V and 4 bases at J; junction bases unmatched: 4. The CDR3 DNA reads TGTGCCAGCAGGGGAGGACAGGGGGCCACTGAAGCTTTCTTT. Translated, it gives CASRGGQGATEAFF.